These 12 T cell receptor beta chains were sequenced from one sample in a study of Graves' ophthalmopathy and Graves' hyperthyroidism. RNA transcripts served as template for amplifying TCR beta CDR3 sequences. Second-round multiplex PCR came after first-round RT-PCR with HTBI primers. One entry per CDR3 protein results from TCRdb running MiXCR on the multiplex PCR reads. There are 600,000 to 650,000 distinct CDR3 sequences in the sample; 20% to 25% occur only once, and around 6.5% lies in the top ten. Sequenced input: peripheral blood. The receptors derive from a woman aged 18-29 years with stable Graves' hyperthyroidism. Some clones in this sample may be carry-over from other donors' samples.

This clonotype was found many times. This chain uses TRBV12-3 or TRBV12-4 with TRBJ2-7; D remains ambiguous. The CDR3 length is 11 residues. V was shortened by 1 base and J by 6 bases, with 4 bases between the two germline ends. The CDR3 region has the DNA TGTGCCAGCAGTTTAGGGAGCGAGCAGTACTTC. It translates to CASSLGSEQYF.

At least ten counts were recorded for this clonotype. The gene calls are TRBV20-1 and TRBJ1-6; weak D call: TRBD1 (5 bases). Germline V lookup: CDR1 DFQATT, CDR2 SNEGSKA (reference sequence). The CDR3 is 14 amino acids. The V end lost 0 bases, the J end lost 7 bases, and 10 bases lay between the germline ends. CDR3: CSAREGGPNSPLHF. CDR3 DNA sequence: TGCAGTGCTAGAGAGGGGGGACCGAATTCACCCCTCCACTTT.

The table lists this clonotype with many counts. The rearrangement joins TRBV28 to TRBJ2-5; 8 positions agree with TRBD1. J gave up 5 bases and V 1 base, and 18 bases lay outside the gene matches. There are 19 residues in the CDR3. The germline CDR1 and CDR2 sequences are MDHEN and SYDVKM. The CDR3 DNA is TGTGCCAGCAGTTTATCGGGACAGGTCAAGAGGATTTTGGGGGAGACCCAGTACTTC. It translates to CASSLSGQVKRILGETQYF.

The chain carries TRBV6-1 and TRBJ2-7; the match to TRBD2 covers 9 bases. Germline CDR1 and CDR2: MNHNS and SASEGT. V was pared by 5 bases and J by 7 bases, with 6 bases of the junction left unmatched. There are 13 residues in the CDR3. In DNA, the CDR3 is TGTGCCAGCAGTCCGGGCGGGGGGGATGAGCAGTACTTC. Protein: CASSPGGGDEQYF.

This clonotype was picked up many times. This rearrangement joins TRBV18 to TRBJ1-1; D may be TRBD1 (6 bases). V lost 2 bases to trimming and J lost 5 bases, with 9 bases between them. This CDR3 is built from 13 residues. CDR1 KGHSH and CDR2 LQKENI come from the germline V gene. As DNA, the CDR3 is TGTGCCAGCTCACCATACAGGGAAACTGAAGCTTTCTTT. Its translation: CASSPYRETEAFF.

The table lists this clonotype with many counts. V is TRBV19 and J is TRBJ1-1; a weak D match, TRBD1 (6 bases). The CDR3 totals 14 residues. The germline CDR1 and CDR2 sequences are LNHDA and SQIVND (reference sequence). With 8 bases removed from V and 0 bases from J, the gap between germline ends came to 13 bases. The CDR3 region has the DNA TGTGCCAGTGACCGAGGGGGGTTGAACACTGAAGCTTTCTTT. Translation gives CASDRGGLNTEAFF.

Regarding this clonotype: Just one base apart from a much larger clone, this may be a read error. The J gene is TRBJ1-1, the V gene TRBV11-2; unclear D gene. CDR3 length: 13 amino acids. Germline values: CDR1 SGHAT, CDR2 FQNNGV. CDR3 loop: CVSSSLGFTEAFF. In DNA, the CDR3 is TGTGTCAGCAGCTCCCTTGGTTTTACTGAAGCTTTCTTT.

This clonotype was detected ten times or more. The chain's CDR3 is CARGGADYNSPLHF. The CDR3 DNA sequence: TGTGCCAGAGGGGGCGCGGATTATAATTCACCCCTCCACTTT. The rearrangement uses TRBV2 and TRBJ1-6, with TRBD1 matching over 7 bases. Germline values: CDR1 SNHLY, CDR2 FYNNEI. V was pared by 9 bases and J by 4 bases, with 6 bases of the junction left unmatched. This CDR3 region has 14 residues.

V gene TRBV28 combines with J gene TRBJ1-2; no firm D call. The CDR3 extends over 16 amino acids. Germline loops: CDR1 MDHEN, CDR2 SYDVKM. V was trimmed by 4 bases and J by 0 bases, leaving 15 bases between them. As DNA, the CDR3 is TGTGCCAGCAGTTCTCCTTGGCGGACCTCTAACTATGGCTACACCTTC. It yields the protein CASSSPWRTSNYGYTF.

This clonotype appeared many times. The chain joins TRBV6-1 to TRBJ1-2; weak D call: TRBD1 (6 bases). V was pared by 4 bases and J by 3 bases, with 9 bases between. Germline CDR1 is MNHNS and CDR2 is SASEGT. The CDR3 totals 13 residues. CDR3 sequence (DNA): TGTGCCAGCAGTGTACAGGGCGACTATGGCTACACCTTC. It is translated as CASSVQGDYGYTF.

The rearrangement links TRBV24-1 to TRBJ2-5; D ambiguous. Germline CDR1 KGHDR, CDR2 SFDVKD. V dropped 3 bases and J dropped 2 bases, with 12 bases sitting between them. The CDR3 has 15 amino acids. The CDR3 spells CATSDPRHSQETQYF. Written as DNA, the CDR3 is TGTGCCACCAGTGATCCACGGCACAGTCAAGAGACCCAGTACTTC.

This clonotype was detected a few times. The J gene is TRBJ2-5, the V gene TRBV20-1, with D perhaps matching TRBD2 (6 bases). The CDR3 length is 13 residues. CDR1 is DFQATT and CDR2 is SNEGSKA in the germline V gene (reference sequence). V was clipped by 6 bases and J by 5 bases, with 16 bases between them. The CDR3 sequence: CSALLEGAETQYF. The CDR3 nucleotides read TGCAGTGCCCTGTTGGAGGGAGCGGAGACCCAGTACTTC.